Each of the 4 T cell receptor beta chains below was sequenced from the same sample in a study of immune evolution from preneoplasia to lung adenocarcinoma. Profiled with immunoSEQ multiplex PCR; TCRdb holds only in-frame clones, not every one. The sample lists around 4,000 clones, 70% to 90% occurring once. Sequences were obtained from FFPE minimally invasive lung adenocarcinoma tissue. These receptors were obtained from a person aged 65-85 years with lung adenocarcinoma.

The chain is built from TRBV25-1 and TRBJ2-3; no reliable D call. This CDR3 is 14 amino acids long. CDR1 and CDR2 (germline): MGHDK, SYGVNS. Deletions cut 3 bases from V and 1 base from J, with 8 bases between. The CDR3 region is CASSDYGGTDTQYF. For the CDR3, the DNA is TGTGCCAGCAGTGATTATGGCGGCACAGATACGCAGTATTTT.

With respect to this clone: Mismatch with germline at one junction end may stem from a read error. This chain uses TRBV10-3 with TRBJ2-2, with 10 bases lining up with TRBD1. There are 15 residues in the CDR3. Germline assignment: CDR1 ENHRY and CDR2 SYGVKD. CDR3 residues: CAISAGQGNNGELFF. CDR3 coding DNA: TGTGCCATCAGCGCGGGACAGGGGAACAACGGGGAGCTGTTTTTT.

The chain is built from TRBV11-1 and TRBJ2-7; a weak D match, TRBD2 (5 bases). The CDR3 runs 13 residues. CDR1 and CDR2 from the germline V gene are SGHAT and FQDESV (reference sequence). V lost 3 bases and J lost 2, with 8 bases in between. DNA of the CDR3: TGTGCCAGCAGCTTTTACGGGACCTACGAGCAGTACTTC. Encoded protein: CASSFYGTYEQYF.

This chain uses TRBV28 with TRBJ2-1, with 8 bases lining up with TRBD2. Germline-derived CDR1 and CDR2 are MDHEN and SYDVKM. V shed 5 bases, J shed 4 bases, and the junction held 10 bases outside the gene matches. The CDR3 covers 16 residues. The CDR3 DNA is TGTGCCAGCAGTACCACTAGCGGAGCTAGATACAATGAGCAGTTCTTC. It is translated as CASSTTSGARYNEQFF.